The 4 T cell receptor beta chains below come from one sample, sequenced in a study of blood T cell repertoires in COVID-19. Produced via immunoSEQ multiplex PCR; TCRdb's table is partial and in-frame only. The sample yields around 140,000 clones, about three quarters seen once. The sample taken for sequencing was peripheral blood. All receptors come from a woman aged 80 or over with active or convalescent COVID-19.

The chain uses TRBV5-1 and TRBJ2-3; the D gene is possibly TRBD1 (5 bases). The V gene's germline CDR1 is SGHRS and CDR2 YFSETQ. This CDR3 is built from 12 residues. V shed 5 bases and J shed 4 bases, with 8 bases lying between them. For the CDR3, the DNA is TGCGCCAGCAGAGGGGTTTCAGATACGCAGTATTTT. It codes for CASRGVSDTQYF.

J is TRBJ1-6 and V is TRBV18; D is unclear. The CDR3 length is 14 residues. The germline V gene encodes CDR1 KGHSH and CDR2 LQKENI. Trimming removed 6 bases from V and 7 bases from J, with 13 bases in between. CDR3 sequence reads: CASSLRTLNSPLHF. The CDR3 coding sequence is TGTGCCAGCTCCCTTAGAACTCTCAATTCACCCCTCCACTTT.

CDR3 coding DNA: TGTGCCAGTAGTATAGCGACAGGGGCTGGGTATGGCTACACCTTC. Amino acid sequence: CASSIATGAGYGYTF. The chain links TRBV19 to TRBJ1-2, with TRBD1 matching over 8 bases. CDR1 is LNHDA, CDR2 SQIVND, per germline (reference sequence). The J segment lost 5 bases and the V segment lost 1 base, leaving 6 bases of the junction unmatched. This CDR3 contains 15 residues. Full variable domain (remainder filled in from reference TRBV19 and TRBJ1-2): DGGITQSPKYLFRKEGQNVTLSCEQNLNHDAMYWYRQDPGQGLRLIYYSQIVNDFQKGDIAEGYSVSREKKESFPLTVTSAQKNPTAFYLCASSIATGAGYGYTFGSGTRLTVV.

In this sample, this clone turned up once. V is TRBV15 and J is TRBJ2-1, with 7 nucleotides matching TRBD1. Per germline, CDR1 LNHNV and CDR2 YYDKDF (reference sequence). The CDR3 contains 15 residues. V gave up 8 bases and J gave up 4 bases; unmatched junction bases: 11. CDR3 in amino acids: CATATGTDVYNEQFF. The CDR3 DNA is TGTGCCACCGCTACCGGGACAGACGTATACAATGAGCAGTTCTTC. The full variable domain, its missing parts supplied by reference TRBV15 and TRBJ2-1, is DAMVIQNPRYQVTQFGKPVTLSCSQTLNHNVMYWYQQKSSQAPKLLFHYYDKDFNNEADTPDNFQSRRPNTSFCFLDIRSPGLGDTAMYLCATATGTDVYNEQFFGPGTRLTVL.